The 3 T cell receptor beta chains below were found in one sample sequenced in a study of shared clonotypes between healthy human individuals (dated by TCRdb to 2020 to 2021). Receptors were amplified or captured by the immunoSEQ multiplex PCR assay. TCRdb mirrors the immuneACCESS table, restricted to in-frame sequences. Some clones are absent from its copies; in checked studies, under half trace to an unresolved V gene, and the reason for the others is unknown. This sample gives approximately 2.5 million clones in total; approximately 94% of them show up just once. The top ten constitute around 0.14% of the sample. Sequencing was carried out using naive CD4+ T cells sorted from blood. In light of the paper, this sample's cell subset or site label describes: CD45RA+ positively selected. These receptors all come from a man between 18 and 35 years old in good health.

V and J are TRBV19 and TRBJ1-5; TRBD1 agrees at 7 bases. The CDR3 runs to 13 residues. The ends lost 7 bases at V and 5 bases at J; junction bases unmatched: 5. Germline loops: CDR1 LNHDA, CDR2 SQIVND (reference sequence). In DNA, the CDR3 is TGTGCCAGTACCAGGGGGACGTATCAGCCCCAGCATTTT. Translated: CASTRGTYQPQHF.

This rearrangement joins TRBV5-1 to TRBJ2-2; no definite D call. V was trimmed by 1 base and J by 0 bases, leaving 10 bases between them. CDR1 and CDR2 (germline): SGHRS, YFSETQ. The CDR3 is 16 amino acids. For the CDR3, the DNA is TGCGCCAGCAGCTTGTCTGTTACCCCGAACACCGGGGAGCTGTTTTTT. Translated, it gives CASSLSVTPNTGELFF. Supplemented by reference TRBV5-1 and TRBJ2-2, the full variable domain reads KAGVTQTPRYLIKTRGQQVTLSCSPISGHRSVSWYQQTPGQGLQFLFEYFSETQRNKGNFPGRFSGRQFSNSRSEMNVSTLELGDSALYLCASSLSVTPNTGELFFGEGSRLTVL.

The chain couples TRBV28 to TRBJ1-5, with 8 bases that match TRBD1. The CDR3 has 15 amino acids. The junction had 10 bases not matched to a gene; V was cut back by 6 bases and J by 6 bases. CDR1 is MDHEN, CDR2 SYDVKM, per germline. Here the CDR3 DNA reads TGTGCCAGCAGGCCTACAGGGGGGGGAGGTCAGCCCCAGCATTTT. This translates into CASRPTGGGGQPQHF.